A selection of T cell receptor beta chains follows, all from one sample in a study of blood T cells in healthy people across ages. From the 5' RACE reads, TCRdb called clonotypes with MiXCR, one entry per CDR3 protein. The data show some 930,000 distinct CDR3 sequences, about 28% seen once. The sample was also linked to a second study, of T cells of mothers and their children.

Input material: blood. Receptors were obtained from a woman in her 40s in good health. Each CDR3 is given with its conserved first and last residue. A D gene is named only where the DNA matches it firmly. A row's size may be missing; if present it is once, few, many or a size class.

d_gene	v_gene	j_gene	abundance	CDR3aa	CDR3nt
NA	TRBV28	TRBJ2-7	many	CASSWGKWGGSYEQYF	TGTGCCAGCAGTTGGGGTAAATGGGGCGGCTCCTACGAGCAGTACTTC
NA	TRBV5-6	TRBJ1-2	few	CASSLEAGKWYGYTF	TGTGCCAGCAGCTTGGAGGCAGGGAAATGGTATGGCTACACCTTC
NA	TRBV28	TRBJ1-5	NA	CASRSDLKRQGSNQPQHF	TGTGCCAGCAGATCCGACCTAAAAAGGCAGGGAAGCAATCAGCCCCAGCATTTT
NA	TRBV6-6	TRBJ2-3	NA	CASSHRAGSQTDTQYF	TGTGCCAGCAGCCACAGGGCAGGGAGTCAGACAGATACGCAGTATTTT
TRBD2	TRBV10-3	TRBJ2-7	NA	CAIMVAGGGYEQYF	TGTGCCATCATGGTAGCGGGAGGAGGGTACGAGCAGTACTTC
NA	TRBV3-1	TRBJ1-1	NA	CASSQDLIRGFKAFF	TGTGCCAGCAGCCAAGATCTTATTCGGGGGTTTAAAGCTTTCTTT
NA	TRBV7-2	TRBJ2-1	many	CASSPQSGAYNEQFF	TGTGCCAGCAGCCCTCAATCGGGGGCCTACAATGAGCAGTTCTTC
NA	TRBV20-1	TRBJ2-1	many	CSAREPPARYNEQFF	TGCAGTGCTAGGGAGCCCCCCGCAAGGTACAATGAGCAGTTCTTC
TRBD2	TRBV7-2	TRBJ2-1	many	CASRFSGASSYNEQFF	TGTGCCAGCAGGTTTAGCGGGGCCAGCTCCTACAATGAGCAGTTCTTC
TRBD1	TRBV6-6	TRBJ2-7	NA	CASSRQSGTGGSEQYF	TGTGCCAGCAGTAGACAATCCGGGACAGGGGGCTCCGAGCAGTACTTC